This note documents a single TCR beta chain sequence. Data came from immunoSEQ multiplex PCR; TCRdb stores just in-frame clones and leaves some out. The profile shows fewer than 350,000 clones, roughly 86% of them singletons. This entry comes from a study of blood T cell repertoires in COVID-19. Overall study context: PBMCs, B-cell-depleted T cells, or T cells provided the cDNA or gDNA that made up the material.

V lost 6 bases to trimming and J lost 9 bases, with 9 bases between them. The CDR3 consists of 11 residues. The germline gives CDR1 SNHLY, CDR2 FYNNEI. This TCR derives from a man aged 30 to 45 with COVID-19, enrolled during active disease. The sequencing input was peripheral blood. This chain joins TRBV2 and TRBJ2-1, with TRBD2 as a possible D gene (6 bases). The CDR3 DNA sequence: TGTGCCAGCAGGGCTAGCGCTGAGCAGTTCTTC. This sequence encodes CASRASAEQFF.